These 2 T cell receptor beta chains were all obtained from the same sample, sequenced in a study of regulatory T cells in long-lasting Graves disease. The authors built TCR beta libraries using iRepertoire HTBI primers and Arm-PCR of CDR3 regions. From the multiplex PCR reads, TCRdb called clonotypes with MiXCR, one entry per CDR3 protein. In the table there are 650,000 to 700,000 distinct CDR3 sequences, 30% of which are singletons. This sample's time point: persistent/refractory GD, antithyroid drugs over 5 years with positive TRAb. PBMC RNA served as the TCR library source. Source: peripheral blood mononuclear cells (PBMCs), taken when the disease was refractory, from a patient treated with antithyroid drugs. The receptors originated from a female donor with Graves disease.

This clonotype has only one observation. The chain is built from TRBV5-1 and TRBJ2-1; the D gene is possibly TRBD1 (6 bases). Germline V lookup: CDR1 SGHRS, CDR2 YFSETQ. The V gene lost 2 bases and the J gene lost 6 bases, with 9 bases spanning the gap. This CDR3 is built from 13 residues. The CDR3 is CASSLGGRNEQFF. CDR3 bases: TGCGCCAGCAGCTTAGGGGGACGCAATGAGCAGTTCTTC.

A word on this clonotype: A much more abundant neighbour one base away suggests this may be a read error. The V gene is TRBV2, the J gene TRBJ1-1; a possible D gene is TRBD1 (6 bases). Trimming cost V 7 bases and J 2 bases, with 17 bases left between them. Germline loops: CDR1 SNHLY, CDR2 FYNNEI. CDR3 length: 15 amino acids. CDR3 sequence (DNA): TGTGCCAGCACCCTGGGCACAGGGACAAACACTGAAGCTTTCTTT. This codes for CASTLGTGTNTEAFF.